The next 3 T cell receptor beta chains were all read from a single sample in a study of control samples from healthy donors and cancer patients. Repertoires were generated with immunoSEQ multiplex PCR, while TCRdb's copy carries only in-frame clones and drops some. The sample shows 5,500 to 7,500 clones, about 72% of them seen only once. The specimen was formalin-fixed, paraffin-embedded tissue. The receptor set was obtained from a male donor with melanoma.

This chain connects TRBV11-2 to TRBJ2-5, with 8 bases that match TRBD1. The trim removed 5 bases at V and 4 bases at J, leaving 9 bases unmatched. The CDR3 is made up of 15 amino acids. Germline values: CDR1 SGHAT, CDR2 FQNNGV. This CDR3 is CASSVWTGLGETQYF. The CDR3 DNA reads TGTGCCAGCAGCGTCTGGACAGGGCTGGGAGAGACCCAGTACTTC.

The chain combines TRBV5-1 with TRBJ2-4; TRBD2 matches at 11 bases. This CDR3 region has 18 residues. Unmatched junction bases numbered 9, after V lost 3 bases and J lost 1 base. CDR1 SGHRS and CDR2 YFSETQ come from the germline V gene. CDR3 nucleotides: TGCGCCAGCAGCTACGGGACTAGCGGAGATAGGGCCAAAAACATTCAGTACTTC. Encoded protein: CASSYGTSGDRAKNIQYF. The complete variable domain, with remaining parts taken from reference TRBV5-1 and TRBJ2-4, reads KAGVTQTPRYLIKTRGQQVTLSCSPISGHRSVSWYQQTPGQGLQFLFEYFSETQRNKGNFPGRFSGRQFSNSRSEMNVSTLELGDSALYLCASSYGTSGDRAKNIQYFGAGTRLSVL.

The chain combines TRBV7-9 with TRBJ2-5; TRBD1 aligns across 8 bases. V was pared by 5 bases and J by 7 bases, with 15 bases of the junction left unmatched. The CDR3 loop spans 16 amino acids. Germline V CDR1 and CDR2: SEHNR, FQNEAQ (reference sequence). The CDR3 sequence is CASSAKATGERGTQYF. The CDR3 DNA reads as TGTGCCAGCAGCGCCAAGGCGACAGGGGAGAGAGGGACCCAGTACTTC.